The 32 T cell receptor beta chains given below trace back to one sample, sequenced in a study of T cell clonality in common variable immunodeficiency (dated by TCRdb to between 2015 and 2017). The library was prepared using the immunoSEQ multiplex PCR assay. TCRdb holds this immuneACCESS table with in-frame rearrangements only. Some clones are missing; in checked studies, unresolved V genes explain under half, and the rest has no known cause. With about 43,000 clones recorded, this sample contains no clone counted only once. Around 2.1% of the sample is taken by the ten largest. Material: peripheral blood mononuclear cells. The receptors were gathered from a person aged 18-70 years in good health.

This clone was picked up a small number of times. The sequenced fragment ends 3 residues before the CDR3 boundary, so the rest is inferred from the germline J gene. This chain uses TRBV5-6 with TRBJ2-3, with D perhaps matching TRBD1 (5 bases). Per germline, CDR1 SGHDT and CDR2 YYEEEE. The CDR3 has 13 amino acids. The DNA read from the CDR3 is TGTGCCAGCAGCTTGGTCGACAGAGAGACG. Protein sequence: CASSLVDRET. The complete CDR3 protein is CASSLVDRETQYF.

This clone was seen ten or more times. The sequenced fragment ends 3 residues before the CDR3 boundary, so the rest is inferred from the germline J gene. The chain joins TRBV6-4 to TRBJ1-2; 7 positions match TRBD1. CDR3 size: 14 residues. Germline CDR1 is MRHNA and CDR2 is SNTAGT. V lost 3 bases, J lost 2 bases, and 3 bases stayed unmatched. CDR3: CASSEETGNYGYTF. The part of the CDR3 DNA that was read is TGTGCCAGCAGTGAAGAGACAGGGAACTATGGC.

As to this clone: The read ends 3 residues early relative to the CDR3; the germline J gene fills the gap. V usage is TRBV7-3 and J usage is TRBJ1-6, with TRBD1 identical over 8 bases. With 5 bases clipped from V and 9 bases from J, the junction kept 15 bases outside the gene matches. CDR1 and CDR2 from the germline V gene are SGHTA and FQGTGA. The CDR3 extends over 17 amino acids. CDR3 residues: CASSLFPIGQGGSPLHF. The sequenced part of the CDR3 DNA is TGTGCCAGCAGCCTTTTCCCTATAGGACAGGGTGGTTCACCC.

In this sample, this clone turned up many times. A junction end diverges from the germline sequence, so it may reflect a read error. The sequenced fragment ends 3 residues before the CDR3 boundary, so the rest is inferred from the germline J gene. The same CDR3 can be traced to other DNA sequences in this sample. V gene TRBV29-1 combines with J gene TRBJ1-1, with D unclear. Germline loops: CDR1 SQVTM, CDR2 ANQGSEA. The CDR3 totals 15 residues. The part of the CDR3 DNA that was read is TGCAGCGTTAGAATGGAACAGACCGTGAACACCGAA. Encoded protein: CSVRMEQTVNTE. In full, the CDR3 reads CSVRMEQTVNTEAFF.

This clone was counted many times. The sequenced CDR3 bases are TGTGCCAGCAGCTCCTTAGCGGGGACGACCGGGGAG. It translates to CASSSLAGTTGE. The whole CDR3 region reads CASSSLAGTTGELFF. The V and J genes are TRBV11-2 and TRBJ2-2; 8 nucleotides match TRBD2. The read stops 3 residues short of the end of the CDR3; the missing end is completed from the germline J gene. V dropped 4 bases and J dropped 5; count of bases not matched to a gene: 6. The CDR3 totals 15 residues. CDR1 and CDR2 from the germline V gene are SGHAT and FQNNGV. The complete variable domain, with remaining parts taken from reference TRBV11-2 and TRBJ2-2, reads EAGVAQSPRYKIIEKRQSVAFWCNPISGHATLYWYQQILGQGPKLLIQFQNNGVVDDSQLPKDRFSAERLKGVDSTLKIQPAKLEDSAVYLCASSSLAGTTGELFFGEGSRLTVL.

This clone is judged medium-sized (0.01 to 0.1%). The sequence runs out 3 residues before the end of the CDR3; the remainder is reconstructed from the germline J gene. This chain connects TRBV7-3 to TRBJ2-5, with D possibly being TRBD1 (5 bases). The CDR3 contains 15 residues. V was cut by 4 bases and J by 5 bases, with 17 bases left in between. In germline, CDR1 is SGHTA, CDR2 FQGTGA. The CDR3 region is CASSSLGVKGETQYF. The sequenced CDR3 bases are TGTGCCAGCAGCTCTCTTGGGGTCAAGGGGGAGACC. Based on the CDR3 plus reference TRBV7-3 and TRBJ2-5, the full variable domain is GAGVSQTPSNKVTEKGKYVELRCDPISGHTALYWYRQSLGQGPEFLIYFQGTGAADDSGLPNDRFFAVRPEGSVSTLKIQRTERGDSAVYLCASSSLGVKGETQYFGPGTRLLVL.

This clone was seen at least ten times. This chain's CDR3 is CASNGGDKTDTQYF. Incomplete CDR3 DNA: TGTGCCAGCAACGGCGGGGATAAAACAGATACG. The genes are TRBV2 and TRBJ2-3; perhaps TRBD2 as D (6 bases). The read terminates 3 residues ahead of where the CDR3 ends, so the germline J gene completes it. The V gene's germline CDR1 is SNHLY and CDR2 FYNNEI. There are 14 residues in the CDR3. The V end was cut by 7 bases, the J end by 3 bases, with 14 bases between.

This clone has at least ten counts. The DNA ends 3 residues before the CDR3 does, and the rest of the CDR3 is filled in from the germline J gene. This sequence joins TRBV20-1 and TRBJ2-1; D perhaps matches TRBD2 (7 bases). The germline V gene encodes CDR1 DFQATT and CDR2 SNEGSKA (reference sequence). CDR3 length equals 12 residues. The germline V and J ends were trimmed by 7 bases and 4 bases, with 11 bases remaining between them. The CDR3 DNA, read in part, is TGCAGTGGGGAGGGGGATTACAATGAG. Translated: CSGEGDYNE. Given in full, the CDR3 is CSGEGDYNEQFF.

In its sample, this clone was seen many times. Coverage ceases 3 residues before the CDR3 finishes, and the germline J gene fills in the end. This chain connects TRBV20-1 to TRBJ2-2; 11 nucleotides line up with TRBD2. The germline gives CDR1 DFQATT, CDR2 SNEGSKA (reference sequence). V lost 5 bases, J lost 4 bases, and 3 bases stayed unmatched. The CDR3 consists of 14 residues. The sequenced part of the CDR3 DNA is TGCAGTGCTCCTAGCGGGGGGTCCACCGGGGAG. It specifies CSAPSGGSTGE. The whole CDR3 protein is CSAPSGGSTGELFF.

This clone came up many times. The read ends 3 residues before the CDR3 terminus; that terminus is restored from the germline J gene. The chain has TRBV7-9 and TRBJ2-3, with 11 nucleotides matching TRBD1. J gave up 4 bases and V 5 bases, and 5 bases lay outside the gene matches. The CDR3 loop spans 15 amino acids. CDR1 and CDR2 (germline): SEHNR, FQNEAQ (reference sequence). CDR3 DNA (partial): TGTGCCAGCAGCCCACCGGACAGGGGGCCAGATACG. Translated, it gives CASSPPDRGPDT. The entire CDR3 protein reads CASSPPDRGPDTQYF.

The table lists this clone with many counts. Coverage ceases 3 residues before the CDR3 finishes, and the germline J gene fills in the end. The chain recombines TRBV11-2 with TRBJ1-1, with unresolved D. There are 12 residues in the CDR3. V was cut by 2 bases and J by 5 bases, with 6 bases left in between. Per germline, CDR1 SGHAT and CDR2 FQNNGV. The sequenced part of the CDR3 DNA is TGTGCCAGCAGCTTATTGAGGACTGAA. Residues: CASSLLRTE. In full, the CDR3 is CASSLLRTEAFF.

The table lists this clone with many counts. The CDR3 end lies 3 residues beyond the end of the read and is filled in from the germline J gene. This chain links TRBV5-6 with TRBJ2-3; the match to TRBD1 covers 10 bases. The CDR3 runs 15 residues. The germline gives CDR1 SGHDT, CDR2 YYEEEE. Incomplete CDR3 DNA: TGTGCCAGCAGCTTTGTGACAGGGGGCCAAGAGACG. Translating it yields CASSFVTGGQET. The whole CDR3 sequence is CASSFVTGGQETQYF.

This clone was counted many times. The read ends 3 residues early relative to the CDR3; the germline J gene fills the gap. The chain uses TRBV20-1 and TRBJ1-4; 11 positions match TRBD1. CDR3 length: 17 residues. Germline lookup yields CDR1 DFQATT and CDR2 SNEGSKA (reference sequence). The trim removed 1 base at V and 0 bases at J, leaving 4 bases unmatched. CDR3 region: CSARGTGGYTTNEKLFF. The CDR3 DNA, read in part, is TGCAGTGCTAGAGGGACAGGGGGCTATACAACTAATGAAAAA.

Many counts were recorded for this clone. The CDR3 end lies 3 residues beyond the end of the read and is filled in from the germline J gene. The chain joins TRBV30 to TRBJ1-2, with unresolved D. This CDR3 contains 13 residues. Trimming left V 1 base short and J 2 bases short, with 8 bases between. Germline assignment: CDR1 GTSNPN and CDR2 SVGIG (reference sequence). Partial CDR3 DNA: TGTGCCTGGAGTGCGCGCCTAAACTATGGC. This gives the protein CAWSARLNYG. In full, the CDR3 is CAWSARLNYGYTF.

This clone occurred many times. The read finishes 3 residues shy of the CDR3 end, and the germline J gene is used to complete it. The V and J genes are TRBV20-1 and TRBJ1-4; D is unclear. V was clipped by 0 bases and J by 7 bases, with 12 bases between them. Per the germline V gene, CDR1 is DFQATT and CDR2 is SNEGSKA (reference sequence). The length of the CDR3 is 14 residues. CDR3: CSAREPGRGEKLFF. CDR3 DNA, as far as it was read: TGCAGTGCTAGAGAACCGGGTCGAGGTGAAAAA.

The sample holds many counts of this clone. The read terminates 3 residues ahead of where the CDR3 ends, so the germline J gene completes it. V usage is TRBV5-1 and J usage is TRBJ2-5, with 9 bases aligning to TRBD2. CDR3 size: 14 residues. Germline CDR1 SGHRS, CDR2 YFSETQ. Trimming cost V 4 bases and J 7 bases; bases outside gene matches: 8. The CDR3 bases that were read are TGCGCCAGCAGCACCGCGGGGGGGGCAGGGACC. Its translation is CASSTAGGAGT. The full CDR3 protein is CASSTAGGAGTQYF.

This clone was counted at least ten times. The CDR3 region is CASSQDFLLGGLPDTQYF. The sequenced part of the CDR3 DNA is TGCGCCAGCAGCCAAGATTTTCTATTGGGCGGGTTGCCAGATACG. The chain is built from TRBV4-1 and TRBJ2-3; possibly TRBD2 for D (5 bases). The read falls 3 residues short of the CDR3 end, and the missing part is taken from the germline J gene. Germline CDR1 MGHRA, CDR2 YSYEKL. The germline V and J ends were trimmed by 0 bases and 4 bases, with 20 bases remaining between them. The CDR3 runs 18 residues.

Many counts were recorded for this clone. The CDR3 sequence is CASSIPTGTSGGETQYF. The CDR3 bases that were read are TGTGCCAGCAGCATACCTACCGGGACTAGCGGGGGTGAGACC. The rearrangement joins TRBV2 to TRBJ2-5, with 14 bases identical to TRBD2. The read gets to within 3 residues of the CDR3 end, and the germline J gene fills in the rest. Losses at the gene ends were 6 bases for V and 5 bases for J; bases not matched to a gene: 11. Germline-derived CDR1 and CDR2 are SNHLY and FYNNEI. This CDR3 is 17 amino acids long. The full variable domain, with the rest looked up from reference TRBV2 and TRBJ2-5, is EPEVTQTPSHQVTQMGQEVILRCVPISNHLYFYWYRQILGQKVEFLVSFYNNEISEKSEIFDDQFSVERPDGSNFTLKIRSTKLEDSAMYFCASSIPTGTSGGETQYFGPGTRLLVL.

In its sample, this clone was seen many times. The read ends 3 residues early relative to the CDR3; the germline J gene fills the gap. The chain recombines TRBV5-1 with TRBJ2-3; 8 bases are a match to TRBD2. The CDR3 has 16 amino acids. From germline, CDR1 is SGHRS and CDR2 YFSETQ. With 0 bases clipped from V and 5 bases from J, the junction kept 8 bases outside the gene matches. The CDR3 protein is CASSLAGGDGGDTQYF. The CDR3 bases that were read are TGCGCCAGCAGCTTGGCCGGGGGGGACGGGGGAGATACG.

This clone was observed many times. The sequenced fragment ends 3 residues before the CDR3 boundary, so the rest is inferred from the germline J gene. The chain joins TRBV6-2 or TRBV6-3 to TRBJ2-7, with 7 bases matching TRBD1. The ends lost 5 bases at V and 2 bases at J; junction bases unmatched: 6. The CDR3 consists of 14 residues. Germline CDR1 MNHEY, CDR2 SVGEGT. The CDR3 DNA, read in part, is TGTGCCAGCAGTCGTTTCGGACAGGCCTACGAG. It codes for CASSRFGQAYE. The entire CDR3 is CASSRFGQAYEQYF.

This clone occurred many times. The read terminates 3 residues ahead of where the CDR3 ends, so the germline J gene completes it. The rearrangement joins TRBV20-1 to TRBJ2-5; 7 bases align to TRBD2. The germline V gene has CDR1 DFQATT and CDR2 SNEGSKA (reference sequence). This CDR3 has 18 residues. The J segment lost 3 bases and the V segment lost 6 bases, leaving 22 bases of the junction unmatched. The covered CDR3 bases are TGCAGTGCCACAGACGTGGCTAGCGGAGGAACCTGGGAAGAGACC. This encodes CSATDVASGGTWEET. The complete CDR3 reads CSATDVASGGTWEETQYF.

This clone counts as medium-sized. With the read ending 3 residues before the CDR3 end, the germline J gene is used to fill in that end. The chain links TRBV11-2 to TRBJ2-1; perhaps TRBD2 as D (5 bases). This CDR3 has 13 residues. V shed 0 bases and J shed 9 bases, with 9 bases lying between them. Germline V gene data show CDR1 as SGHAT and CDR2 as FQNNGV. CDR3 protein: CASSLETILEQFF. CDR3 DNA (partial): TGTGCCAGCAGCTTAGAGACTATCCTTGAG. The variable domain in full, with the rest retrieved from reference TRBV11-2 and TRBJ2-1, is EAGVAQSPRYKIIEKRQSVAFWCNPISGHATLYWYQQILGQGPKLLIQFQNNGVVDDSQLPKDRFSAERLKGVDSTLKIQPAKLEDSAVYLCASSLETILEQFFGPGTRLTVL.

This clone was seen a few times. The sequenced fragment ends 3 residues before the CDR3 boundary, so the rest is inferred from the germline J gene. The V call is TRBV7-9, the J call TRBJ1-4; tentative D call: TRBD1 (6 bases). This CDR3 has 13 residues. Germline loops: CDR1 SEHNR, CDR2 FQNEAQ (reference sequence). The CDR3 loop reads CASRGQLNSPLFF. CDR3 DNA (partial): TGTGCCAGCAGGGGACAACTTAATTCACCA.

This clone appeared many times. From the germline J gene comes the end of the CDR3, since the read stops 3 residues before it. The J gene is TRBJ1-2, the V gene TRBV30; D ambiguous. The CDR3 extends over 12 amino acids. CDR1 GTSNPN and CDR2 SVGIG come from the germline V gene (reference sequence). Trimming removed 4 bases at V and 4 bases at J, with 10 bases between. CDR3 bases read: TGTGCCTGGACTGAAGGTACCTATGGC. Its protein product is CAWTEGTYG. The whole CDR3 protein reads CAWTEGTYGYTF. Variable domain in full (rest from reference TRBV30 and TRBJ1-2): SQTIHQWPATLVQPVGSPLSLECTVEGTSNPNLYWYRQAAGRGLQLLFYSVGIGQISSEVPQNLSASRPQDRQFILSSKKLLLSDSGFYLCAWTEGTYGYTFGSGTRLTVV.

At least ten counts were recorded for this clone. The CDR3 is cut off 3 residues early in the read; its end comes from the germline J gene. This chain connects TRBV29-1 to TRBJ1-4, with 7 bases fitting TRBD1. Per germline, CDR1 SQVTM and CDR2 ANQGSEA. V trimming: 4 bases; J trimming: 6 bases; junction bases outside the gene matches: 8. The CDR3 length is 14 residues. Partial CDR3 DNA: TGCAGCGTTGTGTCAGGGGGTTTAGATGAAAAA. Protein product: CSVVSGGLDEK. The complete CDR3 reads CSVVSGGLDEKLFF.

The table lists this clone with many counts. The read ends 3 residues shy of where the CDR3 ends; the end is completed using the germline J gene. This chain connects TRBV5-1 to TRBJ1-3; D remains ambiguous. Germline V gene sequence: CDR1 SGHRS, CDR2 YFSETQ. Deletions cut 0 bases from V and 4 bases from J, with 8 bases between. The CDR3 sequence is 14 residues long. CDR3 DNA (partial): TGCGCCAGCAGCTTGGAGGCAGTAGGAAACACC. Amino acid sequence: CASSLEAVGNT. The whole CDR3 reads CASSLEAVGNTIYF.

This clone was seen repeatedly, ten times or more. The read ends 3 residues shy of where the CDR3 ends; the end is completed using the germline J gene. The rearrangement links TRBV7-2 to TRBJ2-7; D is uncertain. CDR1 SGHTA and CDR2 FQGNSA come from the germline V gene. Trimming pared 6 bases from V and 1 base from J, leaving 16 bases between. This CDR3 is 15 amino acids long. The CDR3 bases that were read are TGTGCCAGCAGTCTTAGATCCGGCGGATCCTACGAG. Protein sequence: CASSLRSGGSYE. The entire CDR3 sequence reads CASSLRSGGSYEQYF.

This clone appeared many times. The read terminates 3 residues ahead of where the CDR3 ends, so the germline J gene completes it. The chain joins TRBV5-4 to TRBJ1-2; TRBD1 might be the D (6 bases). The CDR3 has 15 residues. The germline gives CDR1 SGHNT, CDR2 YYREEE (reference sequence). V lost 5 bases to trimming and J lost 5 bases, with 19 bases between them. The sequenced CDR3 bases are TGTGCCAGCAGTCTCCAAGACAGGACTGTATATGGC. Its protein product is CASSLQDRTVYG. The CDR3 in its entirety is CASSLQDRTVYGYTF.

The table lists this clone with many counts. The read ends 3 residues before the CDR3 terminus; that terminus is restored from the germline J gene. The genes are TRBV30 and TRBJ2-7; 11 positions match TRBD2. CDR3 size: 18 residues. Germline lookup yields CDR1 GTSNPN and CDR2 SVGIG (reference sequence). J lost 4 bases, V lost 4 bases, and 18 bases had no gene match. The sequenced part of the CDR3 DNA is TGTGCCTGGAATGGAAATAGCGGGAGGGTCATATCGGAATACGAG. Protein: CAWNGNSGRVISEYE. The complete CDR3 sequence is CAWNGNSGRVISEYEQYF.

This clone has a count of ten or more. The read is 3 residues too short to cover the CDR3 end, so that end is filled in from the germline J gene. The chain recombines TRBV7-2 with TRBJ1-2, with D hard to call. Germline V lookup: CDR1 SGHTA, CDR2 FQGNSA. The V and J ends lost 5 bases and 1 base respectively, with 8 bases between them. The CDR3 is 13 amino acids. The CDR3 bases that were read are TGTGCCAGCAGCCCGCGCAATAACTATGGC. Its protein is CASSPRNNYG. The full CDR3 is CASSPRNNYGYTF.

This clone was counted at least ten times. From the germline J gene comes the end of the CDR3, since the read stops 3 residues before it. The V gene is TRBV6-1, the J gene TRBJ2-1, with a tentative D call TRBD2 (7 bases). The CDR3 consists of 14 residues. Germline CDR1 and CDR2: MNHNS and SASEGT. Trimming removed 4 bases at V and 7 bases at J, with 14 bases between. The CDR3 is CASSVFGGRNEQFF. The DNA read from the CDR3 is TGTGCCAGCAGTGTTTTCGGGGGGCGAAATGAG.

This clone occurred a few times. Read sequence stops 3 residues before the CDR3 end, and the germline J gene provides the missing end. This chain connects TRBV5-6 to TRBJ2-4; possible D gene TRBD1, 5 bases. The CDR3 spans 12 residues. In germline, CDR1 is SGHDT, CDR2 YYEEEE. The DNA read from the CDR3 is TGTGCCAGCAGCTTGACAGGCTATGGT. This encodes CASSLTGYG. The full CDR3 protein is CASSLTGYGQYF.